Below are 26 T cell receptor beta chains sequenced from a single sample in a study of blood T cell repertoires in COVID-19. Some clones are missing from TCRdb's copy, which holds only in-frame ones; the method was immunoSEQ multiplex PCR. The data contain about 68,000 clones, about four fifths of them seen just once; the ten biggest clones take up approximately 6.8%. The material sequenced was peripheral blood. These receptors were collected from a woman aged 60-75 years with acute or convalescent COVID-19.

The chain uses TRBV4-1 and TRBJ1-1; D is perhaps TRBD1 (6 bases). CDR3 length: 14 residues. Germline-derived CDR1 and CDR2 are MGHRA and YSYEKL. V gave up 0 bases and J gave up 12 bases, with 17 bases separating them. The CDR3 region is CASSQDGWGRRSFF. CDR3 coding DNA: TGCGCCAGCAGCCAAGATGGGTGGGGGCGGCGGTCTTTCTTT.

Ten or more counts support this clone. CDR3 in amino acids: CASSDRDRLHEQYF. CDR3 nucleotides: TGTGCCAGCAGCGACCGGGACAGGCTCCACGAGCAGTACTTC. The V call is TRBV7-9, the J call TRBJ2-7, with 8 nucleotides matching TRBD1. CDR3 size: 14 residues. Germline loops: CDR1 SEHNR, CDR2 FQNEAQ (reference sequence). The J segment lost 5 bases and the V segment lost 5 bases, leaving 8 bases of the junction unmatched.

CDR3 sequence (DNA): TGTGCCACCGAGGATCGGGGTTCGAGGGAAAAACTGTTTTTT. Its translation is CATEDRGSREKLFF. This sequence joins TRBV25-1 and TRBJ1-4; no definite D call. This CDR3 is built from 14 residues. In germline, CDR1 is MGHDK, CDR2 SYGVNS. V was shortened by 10 bases and J by 8 bases, with 20 bases between the two germline ends. The full variable domain, completed using reference TRBV25-1 and TRBJ1-4, is EADIYQTPRYLVIGTGKKITLECSQTMGHDKMYWYQQDPGMELHLIHYSYGVNSTEKGDLSSESTVSRIRTEHFPLTLESARPSHTSQYLCATEDRGSREKLFFGSGTQLSVL.

The CDR3 bases are TGTGCCAGCTCACGGGACTGGGAAGCCGGGGAGCTGTTTTTT. It specifies CASSRDWEAGELFF. The chain uses TRBV18 and TRBJ2-2; tentative D call: TRBD2 (6 bases). Germline V gene data show CDR1 as KGHSH and CDR2 as LQKENI. V gave up 4 bases and J gave up 6 bases, with 12 bases separating them. The CDR3 runs to 14 residues.

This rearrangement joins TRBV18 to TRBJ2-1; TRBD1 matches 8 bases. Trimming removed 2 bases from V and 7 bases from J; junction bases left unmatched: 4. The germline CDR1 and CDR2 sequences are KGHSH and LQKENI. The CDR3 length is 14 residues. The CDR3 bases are TGTGCCAGCTCACCATCAACAGGGGGGAATGAGCAGTTCTTC. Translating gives CASSPSTGGNEQFF.

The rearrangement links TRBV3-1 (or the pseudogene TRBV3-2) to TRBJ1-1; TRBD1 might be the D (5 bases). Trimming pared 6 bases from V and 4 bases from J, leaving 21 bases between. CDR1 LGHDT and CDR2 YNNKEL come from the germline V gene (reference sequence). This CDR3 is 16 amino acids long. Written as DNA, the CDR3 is TGTGCCAGCAGGGCACCTCCGGGGGGTAAGGGCACTGAAGCTTTCTTT. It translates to CASRAPPGGKGTEAFF.

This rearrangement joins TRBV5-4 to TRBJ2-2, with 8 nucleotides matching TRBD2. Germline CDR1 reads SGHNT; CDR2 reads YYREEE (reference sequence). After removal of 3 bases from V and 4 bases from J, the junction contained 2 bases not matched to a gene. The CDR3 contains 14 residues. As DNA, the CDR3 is TGTGCCAGCAGCTCGGGAGGGGGCACCGGGGAGCTGTTTTTT. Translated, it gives CASSSGGGTGELFF.

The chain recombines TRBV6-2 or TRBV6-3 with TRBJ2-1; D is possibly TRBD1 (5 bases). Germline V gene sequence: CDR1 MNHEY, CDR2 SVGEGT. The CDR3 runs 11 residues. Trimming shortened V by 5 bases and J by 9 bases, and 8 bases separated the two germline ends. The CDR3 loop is CASSQRGEQFF. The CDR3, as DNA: TGTGCCAGCAGTCAAAGGGGTGAGCAGTTCTTC.

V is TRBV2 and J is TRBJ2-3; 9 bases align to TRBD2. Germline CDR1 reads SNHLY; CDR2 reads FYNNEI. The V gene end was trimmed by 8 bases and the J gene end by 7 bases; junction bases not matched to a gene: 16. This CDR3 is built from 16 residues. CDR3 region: CASANPSGGRVYTQYF. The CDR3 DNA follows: TGTGCCAGCGCAAATCCGAGCGGGGGGAGAGTGTATACGCAGTATTTT.

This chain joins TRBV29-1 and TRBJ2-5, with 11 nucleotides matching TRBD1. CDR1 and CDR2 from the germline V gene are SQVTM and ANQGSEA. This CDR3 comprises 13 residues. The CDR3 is CSGDRGNGETQYF. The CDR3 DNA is TGCAGTGGGGACAGGGGGAATGGGGAGACCCAGTACTTC.

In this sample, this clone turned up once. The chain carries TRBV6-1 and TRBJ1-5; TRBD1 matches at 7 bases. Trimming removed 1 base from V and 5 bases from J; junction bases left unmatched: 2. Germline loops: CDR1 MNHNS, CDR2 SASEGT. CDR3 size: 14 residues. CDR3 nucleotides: TGTGCCAGCAGTGAAGGGGACAGCTATCAGCCCCAGCATTTT. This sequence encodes CASSEGDSYQPQHF.

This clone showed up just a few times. The CDR3 DNA reads as TGTGCCAGCAGCCCGGGATCTGGAAACACCATATATTTT. Translating it yields CASSPGSGNTIYF. J is TRBJ1-3 and V is TRBV7-9; no definite D call. The germline V gene encodes CDR1 SEHNR and CDR2 FQNEAQ (reference sequence). CDR3 size: 13 residues. The V and J ends lost 5 bases and 1 base respectively, with 6 bases between them.

CDR3 bases: TGTGCCAGCAGCTTAGCGGGGGGGCCAGATACGCAGTATTTT. Protein sequence: CASSLAGGPDTQYF. The J gene is TRBJ2-3, the V gene TRBV28; 11 bases align to TRBD2. Germline V CDR1 and CDR2: MDHEN, SYDVKM. The CDR3 is 14 amino acids. The trim removed 6 bases at V and 4 bases at J, leaving 3 bases unmatched. The variable domain in full, completed from reference TRBV28 and TRBJ2-3, reads DVKVTQSSRYLVKRTGEKVFLECVQDMDHENMFWYRQDPGLGLRLIYFSYDVKMKEKGDIPEGYSVSREKKERFSLILESASTNQTSMYLCASSLAGGPDTQYFGPGTRLTVL.

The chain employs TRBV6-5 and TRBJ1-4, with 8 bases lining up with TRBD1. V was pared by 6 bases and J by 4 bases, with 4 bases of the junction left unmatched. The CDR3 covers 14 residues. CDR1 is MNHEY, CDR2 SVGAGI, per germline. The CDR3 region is CASRRTGSNEKLFF. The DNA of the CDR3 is TGTGCCAGCAGGAGGACAGGGAGTAATGAAAAACTGTTTTTT.

The CDR3 protein is CASSLAFRADEKLFF. The CDR3 region has the DNA TGTGCCAGCAGCTTAGCGTTCAGGGCGGATGAAAAACTGTTTTTT. The chain is built from TRBV7-9 and TRBJ1-4; D possibly corresponds to TRBD1 (5 bases). Germline assignment: CDR1 SEHNR and CDR2 FQNEAQ (reference sequence). This CDR3 is built from 15 residues. V shed 0 bases and J shed 6 bases, with 11 bases lying between them.

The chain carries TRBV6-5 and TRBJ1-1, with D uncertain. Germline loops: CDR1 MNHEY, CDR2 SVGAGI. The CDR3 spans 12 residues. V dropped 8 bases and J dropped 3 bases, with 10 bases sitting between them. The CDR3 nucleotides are TGTGCCAGCGGCGGGTGGGACACTGAAGCTTTCTTT. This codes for CASGGWDTEAFF.

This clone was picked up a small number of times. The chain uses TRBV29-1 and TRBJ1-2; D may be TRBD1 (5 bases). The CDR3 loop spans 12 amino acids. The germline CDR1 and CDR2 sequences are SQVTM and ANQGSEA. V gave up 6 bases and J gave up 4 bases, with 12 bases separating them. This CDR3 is CSVPAGFYGYTF. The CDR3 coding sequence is TGCAGCGTGCCCGCAGGGTTCTATGGCTACACCTTC.

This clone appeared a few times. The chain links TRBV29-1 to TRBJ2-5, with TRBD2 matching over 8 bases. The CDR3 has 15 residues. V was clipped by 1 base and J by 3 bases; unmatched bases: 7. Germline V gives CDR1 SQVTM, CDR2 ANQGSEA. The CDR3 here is CSVEGASGSEETQYF. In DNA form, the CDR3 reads TGCAGCGTTGAAGGGGCTAGCGGGTCAGAAGAGACCCAGTACTTC.

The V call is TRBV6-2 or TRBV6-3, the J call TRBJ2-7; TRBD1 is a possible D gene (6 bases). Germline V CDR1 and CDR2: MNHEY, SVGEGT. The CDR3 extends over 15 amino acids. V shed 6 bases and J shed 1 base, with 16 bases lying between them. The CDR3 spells CASSLHRVGSYEQYF. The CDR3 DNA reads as TGTGCCAGCAGCCTGCACAGGGTAGGGTCCTACGAGCAGTACTTC.

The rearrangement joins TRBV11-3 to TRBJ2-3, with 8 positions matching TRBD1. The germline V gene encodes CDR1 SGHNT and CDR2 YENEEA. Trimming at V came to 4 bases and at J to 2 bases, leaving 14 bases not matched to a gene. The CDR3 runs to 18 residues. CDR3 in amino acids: CASSSFPAGGSPTDTQYF. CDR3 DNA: TGTGCCAGCAGCTCTTTCCCGGCAGGGGGCTCCCCCACAGATACGCAGTATTTT.

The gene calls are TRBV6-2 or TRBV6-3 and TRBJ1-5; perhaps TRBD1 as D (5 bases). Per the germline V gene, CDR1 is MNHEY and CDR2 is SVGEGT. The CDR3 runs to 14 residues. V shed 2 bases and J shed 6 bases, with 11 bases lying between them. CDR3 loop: CASSYTRVGQPQHF. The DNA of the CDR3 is TGTGCCAGCAGTTACACCAGGGTTGGTCAGCCCCAGCATTTT.

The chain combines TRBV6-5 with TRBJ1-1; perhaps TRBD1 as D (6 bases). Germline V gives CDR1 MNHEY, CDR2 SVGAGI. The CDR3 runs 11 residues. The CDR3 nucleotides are TGTGCTAGTCAGGGGTTGAGTTCGGCTTTCTTT. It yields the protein CASQGLSSAFF.

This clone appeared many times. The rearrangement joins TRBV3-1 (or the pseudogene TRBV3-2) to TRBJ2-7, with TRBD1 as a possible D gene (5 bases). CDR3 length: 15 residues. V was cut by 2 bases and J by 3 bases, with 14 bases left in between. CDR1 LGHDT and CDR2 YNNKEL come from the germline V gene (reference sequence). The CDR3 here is CASSQSGGAYYEQYF. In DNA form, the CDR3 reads TGTGCCAGCAGCCAAAGTGGTGGGGCATACTACGAGCAGTACTTC.

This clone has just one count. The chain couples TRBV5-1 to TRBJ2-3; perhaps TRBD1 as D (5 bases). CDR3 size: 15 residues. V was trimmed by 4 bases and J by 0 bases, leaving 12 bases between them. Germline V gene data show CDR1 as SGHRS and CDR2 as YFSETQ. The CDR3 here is CASSLGQTSTDTQYF. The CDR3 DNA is TGCGCCAGCAGCCTAGGACAAACTAGCACAGATACGCAGTATTTT.

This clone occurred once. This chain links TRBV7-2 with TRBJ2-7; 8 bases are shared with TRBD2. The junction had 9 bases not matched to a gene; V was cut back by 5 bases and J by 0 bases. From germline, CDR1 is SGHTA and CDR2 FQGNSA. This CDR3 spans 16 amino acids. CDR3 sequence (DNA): TGTGCCAGCAGCGGAATTAGCGGGGTGACCTCCTACGAGCAGTACTTC. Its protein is CASSGISGVTSYEQYF.

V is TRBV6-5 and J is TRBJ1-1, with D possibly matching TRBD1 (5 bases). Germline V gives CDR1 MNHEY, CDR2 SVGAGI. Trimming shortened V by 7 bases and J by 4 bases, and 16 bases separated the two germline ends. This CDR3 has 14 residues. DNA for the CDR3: TGTGCCAGCAAACACAGGTACATGAGCACTGAAGCTTTCTTT. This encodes CASKHRYMSTEAFF.